Below, 17 T cell receptor beta chains from the same sample are listed, as sequenced in a study of blood T cell repertoires in COVID-19. Sequenced by immunoSEQ multiplex PCR; TCRdb stores in-frame clones only, minus some. The sample shows under 150,000 clones, 88% of them seen only once. Sequences were obtained from peripheral blood. These receptors came from a human donor in a cohort sampled during active COVID-19.

The chain has TRBV7-8 and TRBJ2-3, with D maybe TRBD2 (6 bases). This CDR3 comprises 15 residues. V was trimmed by 1 base and J by 4 bases, leaving 12 bases between them. Germline V CDR1 and CDR2: SGHVS, FQNEAQ. CDR3: CASSLGAGRPDTQYF. The CDR3 bases are TGTGCCAGCAGCTTAGGGGCAGGGAGGCCAGATACGCAGTATTTT.

This clone has just one count. V is TRBV9 and J is TRBJ1-1; 7 bases are shared with TRBD1. The CDR3 length is 15 residues. Germline V CDR1 and CDR2: SGDLS, YYNGEE. J was trimmed by 0 bases and V by 2 bases; bases with no gene match: 4. The CDR3 sequence: CASSVQGGMNTEAFF. The CDR3 DNA follows: TGTGCCAGCAGCGTTCAAGGGGGCATGAACACTGAAGCTTTCTTT.

This clone was observed a few times. This chain uses TRBV3-1 (or the pseudogene TRBV3-2) with TRBJ2-7, with 9 bases identical to TRBD1. Trimming removed 2 bases from V and 5 bases from J; junction bases left unmatched: 10. The CDR3 is 16 residues long. Germline lookup yields CDR1 LGHDT and CDR2 YNNKEL (reference sequence). This chain's CDR3 is CASSQILSGTGNEQYF. The CDR3 coding sequence is TGTGCCAGCAGCCAAATACTTTCCGGGACAGGGAACGAGCAGTACTTC.

This CDR3 is CASSLKAGTGELFF. The CDR3 coding sequence is TGTGCCAGCAGCTTAAAGGCAGGGACAGGGGAGCTGTTTTTT. The J gene is TRBJ2-2, the V gene TRBV7-6; tentative D call: TRBD1 (6 bases). Between the trimmed V and J ends, which lost 2 bases and 8 bases, there was a span of 12 bases. In germline, CDR1 is SGHVS, CDR2 FNYEAQ. CDR3 length equals 14 residues.

The V gene is TRBV4-1, the J gene TRBJ2-5; 9 positions agree with TRBD2. This CDR3 comprises 19 residues. Germline CDR1 reads MGHRA; CDR2 reads YSYEKL. The J segment lost 5 bases and the V segment lost 0 bases, leaving 16 bases of the junction unmatched. Written as DNA, the CDR3 is TGCGCCAGCAGCCAAGAGGGGACAGTCGGACTAGCGACGGGGGAGACCCAGTACTTC. This translates into CASSQEGTVGLATGETQYF.

The chain uses TRBV11-1 and TRBJ2-2; D is possibly TRBD2 (5 bases). The germline V gene has CDR1 SGHAT and CDR2 FQDESV (reference sequence). V was clipped by 2 bases and J by 7 bases, with 11 bases between them. CDR3 length: 14 amino acids. The CDR3 spells CASSLTGFSGELFF. CDR3 bases: TGTGCCAGCAGCTTAACGGGATTTAGCGGGGAGCTGTTTTTT.

J is TRBJ1-1 and V is TRBV6-6; D is undetermined. CDR1 MNHNY and CDR2 SVGAGI come from the germline V gene (reference sequence). CDR3 length: 11 residues. V was pared by 10 bases and J by 11 bases, with 17 bases between. For the CDR3, the DNA is TGTGCCACCCTGGGGTGGGGAGCGGCTTTCTTT. Translated, it gives CATLGWGAAFF.

This chain uses TRBV30 with TRBJ1-2; D perhaps matches TRBD1 (6 bases). The CDR3 has 13 residues. Per the germline V gene, CDR1 is GTSNPN and CDR2 is SVGIG (reference sequence). V was shortened by 1 base and J by 7 bases, with 13 bases between the two germline ends. The CDR3 region is CAWSGTGLGGYTF. In nucleotides, the CDR3 is TGTGCCTGGAGTGGAACAGGGTTAGGTGGCTACACCTTC.

The rearrangement links TRBV3-1 (or the pseudogene TRBV3-2) to TRBJ2-3; 9 bases match TRBD1. V trimming: 2 bases; J trimming: 3 bases; junction bases outside the gene matches: 6. The CDR3 sequence is 16 residues long. CDR1 and CDR2 from the germline V gene are LGHDT and YNNKEL (reference sequence). CDR3: CASSQNTGGRTDTQYF. In nucleotides, the CDR3 is TGTGCCAGCAGCCAAAATACAGGGGGCAGGACAGATACGCAGTATTTT.

The chain recombines TRBV6-1 with TRBJ1-5; a weak D match, TRBD1 (5 bases). Trimming cost V 2 bases and J 6 bases, with 11 bases left between them. The V gene's germline CDR1 is MNHNS and CDR2 SASEGT. The CDR3 has 14 amino acids. CDR3 loop: CASSESGGSQPQHF. In DNA form, the CDR3 reads TGTGCCAGCAGTGAAAGTGGGGGGTCTCAGCCCCAGCATTTT.

The chain recombines TRBV3-1 (or the pseudogene TRBV3-2) with TRBJ1-5; 9 nucleotides align to TRBD1. The CDR3 runs to 14 residues. The V and J ends lost 2 bases and 9 bases, in that order; junction bases with no gene match: 5. Germline lookup yields CDR1 LGHDT and CDR2 YNNKEL (reference sequence). The CDR3 DNA reads as TGTGCCAGCAGCCAACGGACAGGGGAGACGCCCCAGCATTTT. Residues: CASSQRTGETPQHF.

V is TRBV10-3 and J is TRBJ1-1, with D unresolved. V lost 3 bases to trimming and J lost 3 bases, with 14 bases between them. Germline V gene lookup returns CDR1 ENHRY and CDR2 SYGVKD. CDR3 length: 15 residues. The CDR3 DNA reads TGTGCCATCAGTGACCCCCCCTCCGGAGACACTGAAGCTTTCTTT. It specifies CAISDPPSGDTEAFF.

The J gene is TRBJ2-1, the V gene TRBV3-1 (or the pseudogene TRBV3-2); TRBD2 aligns across 12 bases. J gave up 6 bases and V 4 bases, and 4 bases lay outside the gene matches. Germline loops: CDR1 LGHDT, CDR2 YNNKEL (reference sequence). The CDR3 has 15 residues. CDR3 sequence (DNA): TGTGCCAGCAGCCCTAGCGGGGGGGCAGTCAATGAGCAGTTCTTC. The encoded protein is CASSPSGGAVNEQFF.

The chain combines TRBV5-4 with TRBJ2-5; TRBD2 matches 8 bases. The CDR3 has 16 amino acids. The germline gives CDR1 SGHNT, CDR2 YYREEE (reference sequence). V dropped 4 bases and J dropped 4; count of bases not matched to a gene: 12. CDR3 in amino acids: CASSLAGTRVLETQYF. CDR3 nucleotide sequence: TGTGCCAGCAGCCTCGCCGGGACTAGAGTACTAGAGACCCAGTACTTC.

The chain uses TRBV12-3 or TRBV12-4 and TRBJ1-4, with D perhaps TRBD1 (6 bases). Trimming took off 7 bases at V and 8 bases at J, with 11 bases between the two ends. The CDR3 is 12 amino acids. The DNA of the CDR3 is TGTGCCAGCACCCTAGGGGGAGAAAAACTGTTTTTT. Translating it yields CASTLGGEKLFF.

This sequence joins TRBV27 and TRBJ1-1, with D uncertain. Germline V gene data show CDR1 as MNHEY and CDR2 as SMNVEV (reference sequence). The CDR3 is 13 residues long. The V end was cut by 6 bases, the J end by 0 bases, with 8 bases between. Here the CDR3 reads CASSAGLNTEAFF. The CDR3, as DNA: TGTGCCAGCAGCGCGGGTCTGAACACTGAAGCTTTCTTT.

The gene calls are TRBV7-9 and TRBJ2-7; D gene unclear. Trimming cost V 2 bases and J 4 bases, with 9 bases left between them. Germline V gives CDR1 SEHNR, CDR2 FQNEAQ (reference sequence). The CDR3 runs 13 residues. The CDR3 spells CASSLNGPYEQYF. CDR3 DNA: TGTGCCAGCAGCTTAAATGGGCCTTACGAGCAGTACTTC.